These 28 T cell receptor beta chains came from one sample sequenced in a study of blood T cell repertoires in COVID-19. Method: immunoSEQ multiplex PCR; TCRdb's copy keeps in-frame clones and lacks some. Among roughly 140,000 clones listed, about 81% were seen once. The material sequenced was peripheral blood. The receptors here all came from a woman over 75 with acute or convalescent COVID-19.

The CDR3 DNA reads TGTGCCAGCAGTTTCGGCTGGCCAGGAACCTACGAGCAGTACTTC. Amino acids: CASSFGWPGTYEQYF. This chain uses TRBV28 with TRBJ2-7, with D uncertain. The CDR3 runs to 15 residues. Germline lookup yields CDR1 MDHEN and CDR2 SYDVKM. V gave up 3 bases and J gave up 2 bases, with 14 bases separating them.

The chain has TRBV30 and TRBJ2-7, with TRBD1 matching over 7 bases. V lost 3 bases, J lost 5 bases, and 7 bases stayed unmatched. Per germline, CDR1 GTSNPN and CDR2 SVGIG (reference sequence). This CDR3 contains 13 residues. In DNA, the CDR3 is TGTGCCTGGAGGAGACAGGGAAGTCACGAGCAGTACTTC. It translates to CAWRRQGSHEQYF.

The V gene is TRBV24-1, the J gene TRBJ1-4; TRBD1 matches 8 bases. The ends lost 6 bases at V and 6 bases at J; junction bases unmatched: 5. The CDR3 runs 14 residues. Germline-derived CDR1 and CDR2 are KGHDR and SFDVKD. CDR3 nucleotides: TGTGCCACCAGTTCGGACAGGGAATATGAAAAACTGTTTTTT. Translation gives CATSSDREYEKLFF.

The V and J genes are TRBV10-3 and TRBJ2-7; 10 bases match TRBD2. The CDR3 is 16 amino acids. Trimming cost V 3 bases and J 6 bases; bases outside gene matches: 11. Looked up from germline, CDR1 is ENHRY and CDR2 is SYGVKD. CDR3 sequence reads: CAISDWLAGVSGEQYF. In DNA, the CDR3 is TGTGCCATCAGTGATTGGCTAGCGGGAGTATCGGGCGAGCAGTACTTC.

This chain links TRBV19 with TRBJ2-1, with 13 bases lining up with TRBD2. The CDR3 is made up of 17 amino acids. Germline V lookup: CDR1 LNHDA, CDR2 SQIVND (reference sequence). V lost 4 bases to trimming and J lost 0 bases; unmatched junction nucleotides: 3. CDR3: CASSTRTSGSSYNEQFF. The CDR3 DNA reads TGTGCCAGTAGTACCCGGACTAGCGGGAGCTCCTACAATGAGCAGTTCTTC.

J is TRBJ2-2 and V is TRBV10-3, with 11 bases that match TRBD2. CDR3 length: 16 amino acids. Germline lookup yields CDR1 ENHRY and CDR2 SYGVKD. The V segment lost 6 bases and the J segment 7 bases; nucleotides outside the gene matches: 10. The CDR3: CAISPLAGGQSGELFF. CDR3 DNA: TGTGCCATCAGCCCGTTAGCGGGGGGGCAAAGCGGGGAGCTGTTTTTT.

The CDR3 sequence: CASSIAGQYSYEQYF. The CDR3 nucleotides are TGTGCCAGTAGTATAGCCGGACAGTACTCCTACGAGCAGTACTTC. V is TRBV19 and J is TRBJ2-7; tentatively, D is TRBD1 (6 bases). Trimming took 1 base from V and 0 from J, leaving 10 bases between them. From germline, CDR1 is LNHDA and CDR2 SQIVND (reference sequence). This CDR3 has 15 amino acids.

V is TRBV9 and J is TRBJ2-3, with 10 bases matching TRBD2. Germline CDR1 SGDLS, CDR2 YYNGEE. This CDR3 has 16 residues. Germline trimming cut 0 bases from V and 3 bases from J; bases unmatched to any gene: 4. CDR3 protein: CASSVEGLAVTDTQYF. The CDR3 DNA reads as TGTGCCAGCAGCGTAGAAGGACTAGCGGTGACAGATACGCAGTATTTT.

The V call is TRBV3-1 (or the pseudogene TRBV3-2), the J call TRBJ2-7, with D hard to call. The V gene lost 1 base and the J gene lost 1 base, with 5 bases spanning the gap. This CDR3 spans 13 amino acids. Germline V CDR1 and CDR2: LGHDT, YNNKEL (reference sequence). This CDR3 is CASSQVGSYEQYF. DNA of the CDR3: TGTGCCAGCAGCCAAGTCGGGTCCTACGAGCAGTACTTC.

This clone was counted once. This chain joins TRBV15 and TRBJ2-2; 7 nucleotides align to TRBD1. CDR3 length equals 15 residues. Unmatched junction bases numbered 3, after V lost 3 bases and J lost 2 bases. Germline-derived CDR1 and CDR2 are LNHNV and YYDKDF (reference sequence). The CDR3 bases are TGTGCCACCAGCAGCTACAGGGGAAACACCGGGGAGCTGTTTTTT. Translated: CATSSYRGNTGELFF.

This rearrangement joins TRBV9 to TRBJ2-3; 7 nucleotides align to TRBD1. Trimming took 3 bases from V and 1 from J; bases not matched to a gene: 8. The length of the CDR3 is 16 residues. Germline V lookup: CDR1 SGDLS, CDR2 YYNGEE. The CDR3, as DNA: TGTGCCAGCAGCGGAAGCAGGGGGTATGGCACAGATACGCAGTATTTT. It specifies CASSGSRGYGTDTQYF.

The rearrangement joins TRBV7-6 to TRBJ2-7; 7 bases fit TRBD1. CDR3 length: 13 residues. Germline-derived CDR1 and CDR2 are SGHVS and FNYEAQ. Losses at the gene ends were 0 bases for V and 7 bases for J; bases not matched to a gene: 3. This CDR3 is CASSLATGKEQYF. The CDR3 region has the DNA TGTGCCAGCAGCTTAGCGACAGGGAAAGAGCAGTACTTC.

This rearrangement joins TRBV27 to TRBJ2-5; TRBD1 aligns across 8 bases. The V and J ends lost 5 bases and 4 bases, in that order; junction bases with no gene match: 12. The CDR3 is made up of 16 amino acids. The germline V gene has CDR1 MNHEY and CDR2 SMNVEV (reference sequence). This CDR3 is CASSPLRRTGLETQYF. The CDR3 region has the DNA TGTGCCAGCAGTCCGCTTCGGAGGACAGGGCTAGAGACCCAGTACTTC.

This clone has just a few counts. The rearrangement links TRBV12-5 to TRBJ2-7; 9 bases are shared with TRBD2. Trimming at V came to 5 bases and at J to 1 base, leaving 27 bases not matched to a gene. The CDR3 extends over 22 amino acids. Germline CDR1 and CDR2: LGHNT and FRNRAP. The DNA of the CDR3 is TGTGCTAGTGGTAAATTTTCCCCTCCTTTAGGGCCAACTAGCGGGTGTTCCTACGAGCAGTACTTC. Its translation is CASGKFSPPLGPTSGCSYEQYF.

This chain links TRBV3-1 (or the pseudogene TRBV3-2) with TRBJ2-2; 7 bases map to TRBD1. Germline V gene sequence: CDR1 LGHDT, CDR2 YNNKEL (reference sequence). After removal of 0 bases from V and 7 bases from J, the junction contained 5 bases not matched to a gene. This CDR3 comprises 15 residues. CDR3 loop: CASSQEHRGSGELFF. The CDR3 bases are TGTGCCAGCAGCCAAGAGCACAGGGGCAGCGGGGAGCTGTTTTTT.

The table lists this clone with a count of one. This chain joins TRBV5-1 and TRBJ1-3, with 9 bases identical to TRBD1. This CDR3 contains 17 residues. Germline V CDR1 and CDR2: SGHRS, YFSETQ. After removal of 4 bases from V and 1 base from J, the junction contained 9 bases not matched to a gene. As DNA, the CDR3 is TGCGCCAGCAGCCCCACACGACAGGGGGAGTCTGGAAACACCATATATTTT. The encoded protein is CASSPTRQGESGNTIYF.

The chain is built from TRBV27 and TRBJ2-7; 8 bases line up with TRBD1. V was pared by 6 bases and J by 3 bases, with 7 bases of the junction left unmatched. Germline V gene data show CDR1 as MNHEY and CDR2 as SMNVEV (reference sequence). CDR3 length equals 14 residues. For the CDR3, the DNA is TGTGCCAGCAGCTTCTTGGGACAGGTCTACGAGCAGTACTTC. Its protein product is CASSFLGQVYEQYF.

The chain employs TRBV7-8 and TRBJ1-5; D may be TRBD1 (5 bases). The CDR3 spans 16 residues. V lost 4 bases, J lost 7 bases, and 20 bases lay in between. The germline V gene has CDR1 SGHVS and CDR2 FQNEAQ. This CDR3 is CASSSMGQGLGQPQHF. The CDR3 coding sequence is TGTGCCAGCAGCTCCATGGGGCAGGGCCTCGGACAGCCCCAGCATTTT.

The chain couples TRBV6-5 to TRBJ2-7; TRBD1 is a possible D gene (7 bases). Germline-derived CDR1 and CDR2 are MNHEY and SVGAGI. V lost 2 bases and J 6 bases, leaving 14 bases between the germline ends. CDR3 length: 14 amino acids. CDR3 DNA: TGTGCCAGCAGTTACGGGACTCACAGGGGCGAGCAGTACTTC. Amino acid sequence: CASSYGTHRGEQYF.

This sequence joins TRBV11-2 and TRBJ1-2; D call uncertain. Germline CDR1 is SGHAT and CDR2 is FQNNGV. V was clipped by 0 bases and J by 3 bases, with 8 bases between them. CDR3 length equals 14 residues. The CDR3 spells CASSLDVSDYGYTF. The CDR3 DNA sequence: TGTGCCAGCAGCTTAGATGTTTCGGACTATGGCTACACCTTC. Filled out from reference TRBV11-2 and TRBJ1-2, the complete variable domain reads EAGVAQSPRYKIIEKRQSVAFWCNPISGHATLYWYQQILGQGPKLLIQFQNNGVVDDSQLPKDRFSAERLKGVDSTLKIQPAKLEDSAVYLCASSLDVSDYGYTFGSGTRLTVV.

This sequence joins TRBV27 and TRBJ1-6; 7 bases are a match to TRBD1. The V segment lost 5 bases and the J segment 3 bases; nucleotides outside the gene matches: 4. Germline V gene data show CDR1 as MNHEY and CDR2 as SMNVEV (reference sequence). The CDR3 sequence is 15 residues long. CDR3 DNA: TGTGCCAGCAGTCGCGGGACAGACTATAATTCACCCCTCCACTTT. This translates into CASSRGTDYNSPLHF.

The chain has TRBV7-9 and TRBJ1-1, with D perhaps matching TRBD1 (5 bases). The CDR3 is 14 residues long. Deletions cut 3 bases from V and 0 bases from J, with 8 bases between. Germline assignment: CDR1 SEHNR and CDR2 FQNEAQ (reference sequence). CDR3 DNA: TGTGCCAGCAGCTTTACAGGATTGAACACTGAAGCTTTCTTT. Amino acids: CASSFTGLNTEAFF. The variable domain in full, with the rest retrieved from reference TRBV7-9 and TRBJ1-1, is DTGVSQNPRHKITKRGQNVTFRCDPISEHNRLYWYRQTLGQGPEFLTYFQNEAQLEKSRLLSDRFSAERPKGSFSTLEIQRTEQGDSAMYLCASSFTGLNTEAFFGQGTRLTVV.

CDR3 protein: CASSLVPQYNEQFF. The CDR3 DNA follows: TGCGCCAGCAGCTTGGTTCCCCAATACAATGAGCAGTTCTTC. The chain recombines TRBV5-1 with TRBJ2-1; D is uncertain. With 0 bases removed from V and 4 bases from J, the gap between germline ends came to 8 bases. Per the germline V gene, CDR1 is SGHRS and CDR2 is YFSETQ. The CDR3 covers 14 residues.

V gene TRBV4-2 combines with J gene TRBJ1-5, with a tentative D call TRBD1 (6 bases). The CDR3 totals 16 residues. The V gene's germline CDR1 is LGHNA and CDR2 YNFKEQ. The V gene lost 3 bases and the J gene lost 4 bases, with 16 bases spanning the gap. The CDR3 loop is CASSHTWTELNQPQHF. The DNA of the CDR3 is TGTGCCAGCAGCCACACCTGGACAGAGCTAAATCAGCCCCAGCATTTT.

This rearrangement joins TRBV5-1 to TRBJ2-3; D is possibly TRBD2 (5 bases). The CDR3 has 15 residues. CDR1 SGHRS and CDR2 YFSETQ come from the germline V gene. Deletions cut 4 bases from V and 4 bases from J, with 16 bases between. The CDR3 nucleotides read TGCGCCAGCAGCCACTCAGGAGGTAGGGCAGATACGCAGTATTTT. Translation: CASSHSGGRADTQYF.

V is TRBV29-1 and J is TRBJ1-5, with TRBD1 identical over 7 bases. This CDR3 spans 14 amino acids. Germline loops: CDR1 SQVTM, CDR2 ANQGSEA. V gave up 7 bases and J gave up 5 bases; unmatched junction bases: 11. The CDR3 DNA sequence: TGCAGCGCTTTGACAGGGACTAGGGATCAGCCCCAGCATTTT. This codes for CSALTGTRDQPQHF.

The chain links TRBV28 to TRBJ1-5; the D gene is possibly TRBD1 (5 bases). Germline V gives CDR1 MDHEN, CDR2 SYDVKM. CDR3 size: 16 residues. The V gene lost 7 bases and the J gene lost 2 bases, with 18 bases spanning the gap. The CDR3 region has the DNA TGTGCCAGCAACACCCTGGGGCAGGTAGGCAATCAGCCCCAGCATTTT. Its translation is CASNTLGQVGNQPQHF.

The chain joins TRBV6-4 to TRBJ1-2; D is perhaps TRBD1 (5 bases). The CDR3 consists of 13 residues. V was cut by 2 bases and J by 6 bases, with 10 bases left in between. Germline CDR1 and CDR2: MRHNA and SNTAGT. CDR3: CASSDGGEHGYTF. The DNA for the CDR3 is TGTGCCAGCAGTGACGGGGGGGAACATGGCTACACCTTC.